In its sample, the clone carrying this T cell receptor beta chain was seen a few times. Antigen specificity is unknown. This record comes from a study of cytomegalovirus exposure and HLA in healthy donors. This CDR3 has 14 amino acids. The V end lost 10 bases, the J end lost 4 bases, and 18 bases lay between the germline ends. CDR1 LNHDA and CDR2 SQIVND come from the germline V gene (reference sequence). General study results and limits: There were some public TCRs occurring in many donors, but most TCR sequences were rare. Exclusion applied to some V segments, including TRBV6-2 and TRBV6-3, as they were indistinguishable. An assumption of roughly uniform sequencing depth across donors underlay the presence/absence analyses.

PCR used 60 Vbeta primers and 13 Jbeta primers. Produced via immunoSEQ multiplex PCR; TCRdb's table is partial and in-frame only. The sample has about 190,000 clones, about 87% seen once. The rearrangement joins TRBV19 to TRBJ2-3, with D possibly being TRBD2 (6 bases). The clonotype was recovered from a man aged 30 to 45 in good health and CMV-seronegative. Sequencing used PBMCs. This CDR3 reads CATRAGTGADTQYF. The CDR3 coding sequence is TGTGCCACTCGAGCCGGGACTGGGGCAGATACGCAGTATTTT.